These 12 T cell receptor beta chains share one sample of origin, sequenced in a study of shared clonotypes between healthy human individuals. Using immunoSEQ multiplex PCR, the repertoire was profiled, and TCRdb retains in-frame clones only, with some absent. The top ten hold about 0.45% of the sample, which has around 1.5 million clones, 95% to 99% seen once. The specimen was naive CD4+ T cells sorted from blood. Specified subset: CD45RA+ positively selected. The receptors here all came from a man aged 25 to 40 in good health.

The V and J genes are TRBV11-2 and TRBJ2-7; D is unresolved. Between the trimmed V and J ends, which lost 1 base and 0 bases, there was a span of 16 bases. Germline CDR1 is SGHAT and CDR2 is FQNNGV. There are 17 residues in the CDR3. CDR3 nucleotide sequence: TGTGCCAGCAGCTTAGTTTCTACGGGTAAGAGCTCCTACGAGCAGTACTTC. This encodes CASSLVSTGKSSYEQYF.

The count of this clone is one. Other DNA variants within this sample encode the same CDR3. The J gene is TRBJ1-2, the V gene TRBV18, with D uncertain. Germline loops: CDR1 KGHSH, CDR2 LQKENI. Deletions cut 3 bases from V and 1 base from J, with 9 bases between. This CDR3 comprises 14 residues. For the CDR3, the DNA is TGTGCCAGCTCACCTGACCGATTTAACTATGGCTACACCTTC. The encoded protein is CASSPDRFNYGYTF.

The V call is TRBV6-1, the J call TRBJ1-1, with D possibly being TRBD1 (5 bases). Germline V lookup: CDR1 MNHNS, CDR2 SASEGT. The V end lost 10 bases, the J end lost 2 bases, and 17 bases lay between the germline ends. The CDR3 totals 14 residues. In nucleotides, the CDR3 is TGTGCCACCAAAGGGGCAGGCCCTAACACTGAAGCTTTCTTT. Its translation: CATKGAGPNTEAFF.

The rearrangement uses TRBV14 and TRBJ2-5; TRBD1 might be the D (5 bases). Germline V CDR1 and CDR2: SGHDN, FVKESK. Trimming took 3 bases from V and 1 from J, leaving 15 bases between them. This CDR3 is built from 16 residues. The CDR3 spells CASSQIPWGLQETQYF. CDR3 in DNA: TGTGCCAGCAGCCAGATCCCGTGGGGCCTCCAAGAGACCCAGTACTTC.

This chain connects TRBV19 to TRBJ1-4; D ambiguous. The CDR3 consists of 13 residues. Trimming removed 4 bases at V and 7 bases at J, with 10 bases between. Germline lookup yields CDR1 LNHDA and CDR2 SQIVND (reference sequence). The DNA for the CDR3 is TGTGCCAGTAGTAGACGACGCGGTGAAAAACTGTTTTTT. This encodes CASSRRRGEKLFF. The full variable domain, completed using reference TRBV19 and TRBJ1-4, is DGGITQSPKYLFRKEGQNVTLSCEQNLNHDAMYWYRQDPGQGLRLIYYSQIVNDFQKGDIAEGYSVSREKKESFPLTVTSAQKNPTAFYLCASSRRRGEKLFFGSGTQLSVL.

This chain links TRBV28 with TRBJ1-5; no firm D call. The CDR3 covers 14 residues. Germline V gene lookup returns CDR1 MDHEN and CDR2 SYDVKM. V was trimmed by 6 bases and J by 7 bases, leaving 16 bases between them. The CDR3 DNA sequence: TGTGCCAGCAGCGGTTCGGGGAGACGGCAGCCCCAGCATTTT. Encoded protein: CASSGSGRRQPQHF.

This chain connects TRBV28 to TRBJ2-5; D is uncertain. The germline V and J ends were trimmed by 2 bases and 4 bases, with 8 bases remaining between them. Germline V gene lookup returns CDR1 MDHEN and CDR2 SYDVKM. The CDR3 length is 13 residues. CDR3 sequence (DNA): TGTGCCAGCAGTTTACCCCGGTCAGAGACCCAGTACTTC. Translation: CASSLPRSETQYF.

The CDR3 DNA follows: TGTGCCAGCAGTGTGACAGTTGAAGCTTTCTTT. It yields the protein CASSVTVEAFF. This chain uses TRBV2 with TRBJ1-1, with a possible D match to TRBD1 (5 bases). The CDR3 totals 11 residues. Germline values: CDR1 SNHLY, CDR2 FYNNEI. The germline V and J ends were trimmed by 4 bases and 7 bases, with 7 bases remaining between them.

CDR3 coding DNA: TGCGCCAGCAGTGAGACCAGGGGGCTCTGGCCCCAGCATTTT. It yields the protein CASSETRGLWPQHF. The chain is built from TRBV10-1 and TRBJ1-5; 8 nucleotides line up with TRBD1. Per germline, CDR1 WNHNN and CDR2 SYGVQD (reference sequence). The CDR3 covers 14 residues. Trimming at V came to 2 bases and at J to 9 bases, leaving 6 bases not matched to a gene.

Only one count was recorded for this clone. The chain combines TRBV7-2 with TRBJ2-1, with D tentatively TRBD2 (6 bases). The CDR3 covers 14 residues. Trimming left V 8 bases short and J 0 bases short, with 11 bases between. Germline values: CDR1 SGHTA, CDR2 FQGNSA. This CDR3 reads CASGGVSSYNEQFF. The CDR3 bases are TGTGCCAGCGGCGGGGTAAGCTCCTACAATGAGCAGTTCTTC.

The chain recombines TRBV2 with TRBJ2-7; maybe TRBD2 (5 bases). CDR3 size: 11 residues. Germline V lookup: CDR1 SNHLY, CDR2 FYNNEI. The V and J ends lost 7 bases and 3 bases respectively, with 7 bases between them. As DNA, the CDR3 is TGTGCCAGCAACGGGAACTACGAGCAGTACTTC. Translating gives CASNGNYEQYF.

The chain carries TRBV18 and TRBJ2-7; 7 positions match TRBD2. V shed 6 bases and J 6 bases; nucleotides not matched to a gene: 20. The germline CDR1 and CDR2 sequences are KGHSH and LQKENI. The CDR3 has 17 amino acids. The CDR3 loop is CASSIYGPSGPPSEQYF. The CDR3 DNA reads TGTGCCAGCTCGATTTATGGCCCTAGCGGACCTCCGAGCGAGCAGTACTTC.